A selection of T cell receptor beta chains follows, all from one sample in a study of blood T cell repertoires in COVID-19. Assay: immunoSEQ multiplex PCR; the TCRdb copy retains only in-frame clones and omits some. The table has some 150,000 clones, 81% seen once. Material: peripheral blood. These receptor sequences come from a human donor with acute or convalescent COVID-19. The donor label of this sample is uncertain. CDR3s include the opening cysteine and the closing phenylalanine or tryptophan. The D gene is left open where the match is weak. Size is stated for part of the rows, as once, few or many counts, or as a class when the clone is expanded.

clone_size	v_call	j_call	d_call	cdr3_nt	cdr3_aa
NA	TRBV3-1/TRBV3-2	TRBJ1-1	NA	TGTGCCAGCAGTCCCCTAGTTGGCACTGAAGCTTTCTTT	CASSPLVGTEAFF
once	TRBV7-9	TRBJ1-1	NA	TGTGCCAGCAGCTTGGAACAGCTGAACACTGAAGCTTTCTTT	CASSLEQLNTEAFF
NA	TRBV11-3	TRBJ2-1	NA	TGTGCCAGCAGCTTGACAGCGAGCTCCTACAATGAGCAGTTCTTC	CASSLTASSYNEQFF
NA	TRBV14	TRBJ2-3	NA	TGTGCCAGCAGCCAAGGGCAGGCCCGGACAGATACGCAGTATTTT	CASSQGQARTDTQYF
many	TRBV6-1	TRBJ1-5	TRBD1	TGTGCCAGCAGTGATGGACAGGGTGGCAATCAGCCCCAGCATTTT	CASSDGQGGNQPQHF
NA	TRBV4-1	TRBJ2-1	NA	TGCGCCAGCAGCCAAGAGGCCCGTGGCAATGAGCAGTTCTTC	CASSQEARGNEQFF
NA	TRBV3-1/TRBV3-2	TRBJ2-5	NA	TGTGCCAGCAGCCAAGAGGCAGTTCGAGAGACCCAGTACTTC	CASSQEAVRETQYF
once	TRBV11-2	TRBJ1-1	NA	TGTGCCAGCAGTCCGACACTGAACACTGAAGCTTTCTTT	CASSPTLNTEAFF
NA	TRBV24-1	TRBJ1-2	TRBD1	TGTGCCACCAGTGATTTCTCGACAGGGGATGGCTACACCTTC	CATSDFSTGDGYTF
NA	TRBV11-2	TRBJ1-5	NA	TGTGCCAGCAGCGACGGACTGAACAATCAGCCCCAGCATTTT	CASSDGLNNQPQHF
NA	TRBV2	TRBJ2-1	NA	TGTGCCAGCAGTGAGGAGACACCGACTAGAGATGAGCAGTTCTTC	CASSEETPTRDEQFF
NA	TRBV2	TRBJ1-5	NA	TGTGCCAGCAGTGGCCAGGCCACCCGGGAGGCCCAGCATTTT	CASSGQATREAQHF
NA	TRBV7-9	TRBJ1-5	NA	TGTGCCAGCAGCTTCGACGGCGGGGCCCCGCATTTT	CASSFDGGAPHF
NA	TRBV30	TRBJ2-2	TRBD1	TGTGCCTGGAGGGGACAGGGGGGCACCGGGGAGCTGTTTTTT	CAWRGQGGTGELFF
few	TRBV6-5	TRBJ1-2	NA	TGTGCCAGCCCTCGCGATGGCTACACCTTC	CASPRDGYTF
NA	TRBV18	TRBJ2-3	NA	TGTGCCAGCTCACCACCGACGCAGGGGTACACAGATACGCAGTATTTT	CASSPPTQGYTDTQYF
NA	TRBV18	TRBJ1-1	NA	TGTGCCAGCTCACCTACCGGGACAAAGAACACTGAAGCTTTCTTT	CASSPTGTKNTEAFF
NA	TRBV4-1	TRBJ1-5	NA	TGCGCCAGCAGCCAAGATATTGCCGCGGATTTCCAGCCCCAGCATTTT	CASSQDIAADFQPQHF
NA	TRBV3-1/TRBV3-2	TRBJ1-5	NA	TGTGCCAGCAGCCAAACCTGGGACTCCACCCGTCAGCCCCAGCATTTT	CASSQTWDSTRQPQHF
NA	TRBV6-5	TRBJ1-6	NA	TGTGCCAGCAGTCCCCGGCGACAGTATAATTCACCCCTCCACTTT	CASSPRRQYNSPLHF
NA	TRBV3-1/TRBV3-2	TRBJ2-5	TRBD1	TGTGCCAGCAGGACGACAGGGAGAGAGACCCAGTACTTC	CASRTTGRETQYF
NA	TRBV19	TRBJ2-3	TRBD2	TGTGCCAGTAGTATGGGTAGCGGGGCCTCCCCAGATACGCAGTATTTT	CASSMGSGASPDTQYF
NA	TRBV5-6	TRBJ2-2	TRBD1	TGTGCCAGCAGTCCCCTGGACAGGGTGAACACCGGGGAGCTGTTTTTT	CASSPLDRVNTGELFF
NA	TRBV4-1	TRBJ2-5	TRBD1	TGCGCCAGCAGCCAAGTAACAAACAGGGGTTCGGAGACCCAGTACTTC	CASSQVTNRGSETQYF
NA	TRBV10-3	TRBJ1-2	NA	TGTGCCATCCTCCCTTCGAGGGGCTACACCTTC	CAILPSRGYTF
NA	TRBV29-1	TRBJ2-2	NA	TGCAGCGTTGATTCGTGGGGGGACACCGGGGAGCTGTTTTTT	CSVDSWGDTGELFF
NA	TRBV30	TRBJ2-7	NA	TGTGCCTGGAGCCCCACCGGGGTCGAGCAGTACTTC	CAWSPTGVEQYF
NA	TRBV2	TRBJ2-3	NA	TGTGCCAGCGGCGGGACAGATACGCAGTATTTT	CASGGTDTQYF
few	TRBV29-1	TRBJ2-1	TRBD2	TGCAGCGCGAACGGGGGAGGGTATGGTAATGAGCAGTTCTTC	CSANGGGYGNEQFF
NA	TRBV11-3	TRBJ2-3	NA	TGTGCCAGCAGCCTAACAGGGACCGACGGCACAGATACGCAGTATTTT	CASSLTGTDGTDTQYF
NA	TRBV6-4	TRBJ2-3	TRBD2	TGTGCCAGCAGTGATAGCGGGGGGGCCGATACGCAGTATTTT	CASSDSGGADTQYF
NA	TRBV6-5	TRBJ2-1	NA	TGTGCCAGCAGTTACCCTCGGTCTCATGAGCAGTTCTTC	CASSYPRSHEQFF
NA	TRBV5-1	TRBJ1-2	TRBD1	TGCGCCAGCAGCTTGGTTGGTGGACAGGGTGACTATGGCTACACCTTC	CASSLVGGQGDYGYTF